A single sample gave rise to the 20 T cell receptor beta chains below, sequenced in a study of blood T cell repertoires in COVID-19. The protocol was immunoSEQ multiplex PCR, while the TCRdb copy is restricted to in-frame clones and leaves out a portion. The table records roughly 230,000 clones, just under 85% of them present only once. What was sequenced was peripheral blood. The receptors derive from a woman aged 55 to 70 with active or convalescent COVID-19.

The CDR3 region has the DNA TGTGCCAGCAGCTTAGCCCCGAGGTACGAGCAGTACTTC. This translates into CASSLAPRYEQYF. The J gene is TRBJ2-7, the V gene TRBV13; the D is unclear. The CDR3 consists of 13 residues. From germline, CDR1 is PRHDT and CDR2 FYEKMQ (reference sequence). The V end was cut by 1 base, the J end by 4 bases, with 8 bases between.

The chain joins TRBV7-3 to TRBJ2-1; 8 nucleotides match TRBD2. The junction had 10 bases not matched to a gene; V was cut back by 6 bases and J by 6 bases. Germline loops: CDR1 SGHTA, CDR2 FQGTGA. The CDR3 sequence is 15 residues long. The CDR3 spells CASRSPGLGFNEQFF. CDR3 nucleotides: TGTGCCAGCAGGTCTCCGGGACTAGGCTTCAATGAGCAGTTCTTC.

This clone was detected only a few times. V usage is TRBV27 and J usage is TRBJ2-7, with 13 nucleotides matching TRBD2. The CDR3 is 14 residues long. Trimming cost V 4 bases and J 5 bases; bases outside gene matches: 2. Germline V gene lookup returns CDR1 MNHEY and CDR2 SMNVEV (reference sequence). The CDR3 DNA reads TGTGCCAGCAGTTGGACTAGCGGGAGCGACGAGCAGTACTTC. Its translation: CASSWTSGSDEQYF.

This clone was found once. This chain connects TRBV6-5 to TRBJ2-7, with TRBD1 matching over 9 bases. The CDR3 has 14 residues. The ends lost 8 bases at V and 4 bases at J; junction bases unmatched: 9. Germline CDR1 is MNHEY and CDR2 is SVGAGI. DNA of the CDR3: TGTGCCAGCGGCCACCCGGGACAGGGTTACGAGCAGTACTTC. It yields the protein CASGHPGQGYEQYF.

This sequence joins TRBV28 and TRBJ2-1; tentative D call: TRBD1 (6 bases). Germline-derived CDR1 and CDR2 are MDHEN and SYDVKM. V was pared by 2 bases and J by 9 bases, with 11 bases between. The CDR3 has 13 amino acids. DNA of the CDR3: TGTGCCAGCAGTTTAGTGGGGGCTGGTGAGCAGTTCTTC. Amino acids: CASSLVGAGEQFF.

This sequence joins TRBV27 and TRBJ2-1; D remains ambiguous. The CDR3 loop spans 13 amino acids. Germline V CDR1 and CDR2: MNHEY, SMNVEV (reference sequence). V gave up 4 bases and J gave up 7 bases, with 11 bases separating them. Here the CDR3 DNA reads TGTGCCAGCAGTTCCACTTTCGGGAATGAGCAGTTCTTC. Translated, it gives CASSSTFGNEQFF.

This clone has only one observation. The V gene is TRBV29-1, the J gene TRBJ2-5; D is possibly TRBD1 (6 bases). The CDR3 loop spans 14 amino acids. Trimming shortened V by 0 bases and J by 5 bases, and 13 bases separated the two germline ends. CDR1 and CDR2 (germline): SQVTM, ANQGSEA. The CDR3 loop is CSVEEGGQGETQYF. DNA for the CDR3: TGCAGCGTTGAAGAAGGCGGGCAGGGGGAGACCCAGTACTTC.

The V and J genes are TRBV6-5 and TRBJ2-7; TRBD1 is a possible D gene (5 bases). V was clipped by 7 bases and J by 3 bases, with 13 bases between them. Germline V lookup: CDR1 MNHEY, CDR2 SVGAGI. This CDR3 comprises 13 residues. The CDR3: CASKAQGDYEQYV. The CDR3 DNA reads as TGTGCCAGCAAGGCCCAGGGTGACTACGAGCAGTACGTC.

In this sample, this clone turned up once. CDR3 bases: TGTGCCAGTATCGAGACAGGGGCGGACTATGGCTACACCTTC. Its translation: CASIETGADYGYTF. This chain connects TRBV19 to TRBJ1-2; 8 nucleotides align to TRBD1. J lost 3 bases, V lost 7 bases, and 7 bases had no gene match. Germline V gene lookup returns CDR1 LNHDA and CDR2 SQIVND (reference sequence). CDR3 size: 14 residues.

The CDR3 reads CASSLAGDPSYNEQFF. The CDR3, as DNA: TGTGCCAGCAGCTTAGCCGGAGACCCCTCCTACAATGAGCAGTTCTTC. The chain is built from TRBV11-3 and TRBJ2-1; D remains unclear. V was pared by 1 base and J by 0 bases, with 10 bases between. The germline CDR1 and CDR2 sequences are SGHNT and YENEEA. The length of the CDR3 is 16 residues.

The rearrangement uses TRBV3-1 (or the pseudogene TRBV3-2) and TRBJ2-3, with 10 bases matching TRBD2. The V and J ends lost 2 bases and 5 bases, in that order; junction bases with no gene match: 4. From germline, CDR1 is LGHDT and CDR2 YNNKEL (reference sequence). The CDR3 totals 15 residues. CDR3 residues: CASSQNLAGGDTQYF. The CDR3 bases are TGTGCCAGCAGCCAAAATTTAGCGGGGGGAGATACGCAGTATTTT.

The CDR3 spells CASSKGALAGGPGSNEQFF. The CDR3 DNA follows: TGCGCCAGCAGTAAGGGGGCCCTAGCGGGAGGCCCTGGTTCAAATGAGCAGTTCTTC. The chain combines TRBV4-1 with TRBJ2-1; 11 nucleotides line up with TRBD2. The V gene end was trimmed by 6 bases and the J gene end by 7 bases; junction bases not matched to a gene: 20. The length of the CDR3 is 19 residues. Germline values: CDR1 MGHRA, CDR2 YSYEKL.

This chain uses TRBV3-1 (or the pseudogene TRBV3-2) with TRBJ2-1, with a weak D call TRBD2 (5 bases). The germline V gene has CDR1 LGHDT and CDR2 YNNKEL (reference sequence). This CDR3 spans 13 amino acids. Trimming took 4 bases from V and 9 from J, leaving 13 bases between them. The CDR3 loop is CASSPVRDGEQFF. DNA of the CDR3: TGTGCCAGCAGCCCAGTTCGGGATGGTGAGCAGTTCTTC.

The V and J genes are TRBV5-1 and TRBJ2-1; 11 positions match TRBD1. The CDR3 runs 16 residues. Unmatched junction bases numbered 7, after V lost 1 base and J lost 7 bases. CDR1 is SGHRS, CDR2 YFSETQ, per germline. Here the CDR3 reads CASSLIGQGAVNEQFF. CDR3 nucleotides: TGCGCCAGCAGCTTGATAGGACAGGGGGCGGTAAATGAGCAGTTCTTC.

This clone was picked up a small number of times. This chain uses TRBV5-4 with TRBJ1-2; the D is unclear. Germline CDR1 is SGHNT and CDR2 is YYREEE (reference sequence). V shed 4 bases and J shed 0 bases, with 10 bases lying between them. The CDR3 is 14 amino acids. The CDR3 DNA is TGTGCCAGCAGCCCGCGGGCAGCTAACTATGGCTACACCTTC. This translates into CASSPRAANYGYTF.

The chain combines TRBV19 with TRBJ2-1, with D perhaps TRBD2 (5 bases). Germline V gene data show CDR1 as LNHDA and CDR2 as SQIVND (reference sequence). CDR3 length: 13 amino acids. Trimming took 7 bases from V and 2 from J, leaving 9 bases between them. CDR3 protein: CASTNGAYNEQFF. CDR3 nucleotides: TGTGCCAGTACAAACGGGGCCTACAATGAGCAGTTCTTC.

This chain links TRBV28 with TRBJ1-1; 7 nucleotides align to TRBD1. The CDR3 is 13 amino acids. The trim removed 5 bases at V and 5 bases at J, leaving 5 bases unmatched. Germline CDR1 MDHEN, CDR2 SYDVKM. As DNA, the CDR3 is TGTGCCAGCAGTCTAACCAGGGGGACTGAAGCTTTCTTT. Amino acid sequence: CASSLTRGTEAFF.

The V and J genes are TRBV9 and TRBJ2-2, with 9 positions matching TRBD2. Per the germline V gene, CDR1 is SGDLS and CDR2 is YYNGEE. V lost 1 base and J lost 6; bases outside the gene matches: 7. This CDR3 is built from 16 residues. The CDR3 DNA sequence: TGTGCCAGCAGCGTAAGCGGGAGGCTGCCCCCCGGGGAGCTGTTTTTT. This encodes CASSVSGRLPPGELFF.

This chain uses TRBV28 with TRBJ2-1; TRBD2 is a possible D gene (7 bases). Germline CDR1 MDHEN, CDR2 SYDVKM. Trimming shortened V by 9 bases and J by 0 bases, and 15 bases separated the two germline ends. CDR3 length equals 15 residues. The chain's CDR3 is CASLAGGPSYNEQFF. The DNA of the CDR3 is TGTGCCAGTTTGGCCGGGGGGCCCTCCTACAATGAGCAGTTCTTC.

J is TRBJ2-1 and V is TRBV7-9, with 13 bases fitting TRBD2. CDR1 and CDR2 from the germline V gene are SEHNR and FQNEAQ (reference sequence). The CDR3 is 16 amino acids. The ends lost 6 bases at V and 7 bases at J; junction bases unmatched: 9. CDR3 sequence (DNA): TGTGCCAGCAGACCAACTAGCGGGAGGGCCAGTAATGAGCAGTTCTTC. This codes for CASRPTSGRASNEQFF.